This T cell receptor beta chain was observed in a study of CD8 T cells in Susac syndrome. The authors negatively isolated CD8+ and CD4+ T cells and FACS-enriched TEMRA cells. The CDR3 has 17 amino acids. V was trimmed by 5 bases and J by 0 bases, leaving 17 bases between them. Germline V CDR1 and CDR2: MDHEN, SYDVKM. Random hexamers were used to reverse transcribe the RNA input (about 0.5 to 1 ug). Coverage of TCR beta CDR3 amplification by immunoSEQ multiplex PCR extended to 54 Vbeta and 13 Jbeta. One entry per CDR3 protein results from TCRdb running MiXCR on the immunoSEQ multiplex PCR reads. The sample lists 180,000 or so distinct CDR3 sequences, about 95% seen once, with just under 0.095% in the top ten.

V and J are TRBV28 and TRBJ2-4, with D possibly matching TRBD2 (5 bases). This clonotype originated in a human donor with multiple sclerosis. Sequencing input: CD4+ T cells from PBMCs. The DNA for the CDR3 is TGTGCCAGCAGTCTCGAGCGGTTAGGACTAGCCAAAAACATTCAGTACTTC. This sequence encodes CASSLERLGLAKNIQYF. The whole variable domain, filled in from reference TRBV28 and TRBJ2-4, reads DVKVTQSSRYLVKRTGEKVFLECVQDMDHENMFWYRQDPGLGLRLIYFSYDVKMKEKGDIPEGYSVSREKKERFSLILESASTNQTSMYLCASSLERLGLAKNIQYFGAGTRLSVL.